This is a list of T cell receptor beta chains from one sample in a study of shared clonotypes between healthy human individuals. TCRdb keeps only in-frame clones here, not all; method: immunoSEQ multiplex PCR. In the table there are a few million clones, roughly 92% of which are singletons. Source material: naive CD4+ T cells sorted from blood. All receptors derive from a man aged 18 to 30 in good health. Each CDR3 is given with its conserved first and last residue. D genes are given only for firm matches. Clone size is given for some rows only: seen once, a few or many times, or a class if the clone is expanded.

j_call cdr3_length v_call clone_size d_call cdr3_aa cdr3_nt
TRBJ1-6 17 TRBV10-3 - TRBD1 CAISGGQGALGNSPLHF TGTGCCATCAGTGGGGGGCAGGGGGCGCTGGGTAATTCACCCCTCCACTTT
TRBJ1-1 14 TRBV30 few - CAGERWRMNTEAFF TGTGCCGGGGAACGGTGGAGGATGAACACTGAAGCTTTCTTT
TRBJ2-1 13 TRBV7-9 - - CASSPTPGTEQFF TGTGCCAGCAGCCCGACTCCCGGGACTGAGCAGTTCTTC
TRBJ2-5 15 TRBV7-2 - TRBD2 CASSSSLGGQETQYF TGTGCCAGCAGCTCCTCATTGGGAGGGCAAGAGACCCAGTACTTC
TRBJ2-7 16 TRBV6-4 - TRBD2 CASSDSERDPPYEQYF TGTGCCAGCAGTGACTCGGAGCGGGATCCCCCCTACGAGCAGTACTTC
TRBJ1-5 18 TRBV18 - - CASSPRTTGSDGNQPQHF TGTGCCAGCTCACCCCGAACCACAGGGAGCGATGGCAATCAGCCCCAGCATTTT
TRBJ1-2 18 TRBV19 - TRBD1 CASSVRRDRGRGGYGYTF TGTGCCAGTAGTGTTCGCCGGGACAGGGGGCGAGGAGGCTATGGCTACACCTTC
TRBJ1-1 15 TRBV7-2 - - CASSFGPLPNTEAFF TGTGCCAGCAGCTTCGGACCGCTCCCGAACACTGAAGCTTTCTTT
TRBJ2-2 15 TRBV5-6 - TRBD1 CASSRQGAGTGELFF TGTGCCAGCAGCCGACAGGGGGCGGGCACCGGGGAGCTGTTTTTT
TRBJ2-7 16 TRBV7-2 - TRBD2 CASSPAASGRSYEQYF TGTGCCAGCAGCCCAGCGGCCAGCGGGAGGTCCTACGAGCAGTACTTC
TRBJ2-1 13 TRBV28 - - CASSWTATNEQFF TGTGCCAGCAGTTGGACAGCAACGAATGAGCAGTTCTTC
TRBJ1-2 13 TRBV7-9 - - CASSPPGGYGYTF TGTGCCAGCAGCCCCCCCGGGGGATATGGCTACACCTTC
TRBJ1-2 17 TRBV5-1 - - CASSLIPGVGGIYGYTF TGCGCCAGCAGCTTGATACCTGGTGTAGGCGGCATCTATGGCTACACCTTC
TRBJ2-7 17 TRBV4-2 - TRBD2 CASSATALGSGGYEQYF TGTGCCAGCAGCGCCACCGCCTTGGGGAGCGGGGGCTACGAGCAGTACTTC
TRBJ1-1 14 TRBV7-9 few - CAARARGENTEAFF TGTGCCGCCCGGGCTCGGGGAGAGAACACTGAAGCTTTCTTT
TRBJ2-7 14 TRBV11-2 - - CASSLAGEAGEQYF TGTGCCAGCAGCTTAGCGGGAGAGGCCGGCGAGCAGTACTTC
TRBJ2-3 14 TRBV7-2 - - CASSLGQHTDTQYF TGTGCCAGCAGCTTAGGCCAGCACACAGATACGCAGTATTTT
TRBJ1-2 12 TRBV2 once TRBD1 CASRDRGSVYTF TGTGCCAGCCGAGACAGGGGGTCTGTCTACACCTTC
TRBJ2-7 14 TRBV29-1 - TRBD2 CSVLAGGPTYEQYF TGCAGCGTCTTAGCGGGAGGGCCTACCTACGAGCAGTACTTC
TRBJ1-5 14 TRBV4-3 - - CASSQEHSNQPQHF TGCGCCAGCAGCCAAGAGCATAGCAATCAGCCCCAGCATTTT
TRBJ2-1 15 TRBV14 - - CASSRFNDLYNEQFF TGTGCCAGCAGCCGATTTAATGATCTCTACAATGAGCAGTTCTTC
TRBJ2-2 17 TRBV5-1 - TRBD2 CASSLTLSGTTTGELFF TGCGCCAGCAGCTTGACCCTTAGCGGGACGACAACCGGGGAGCTGTTTTTT
TRBJ2-2 16 TRBV7-9 - TRBD2 CASSSPSGANTGELFF TGTGCCAGCAGCTCCCCAAGCGGGGCCAACACCGGGGAGCTGTTTTTT
TRBJ2-5 15 TRBV18 - - CASSPKRTHQETQYF TGTGCCAGCTCACCTAAACGAACCCACCAAGAGACCCAGTACTTC
TRBJ1-5 16 TRBV7-2 - - CASSYGPRALNQPQHF TGTGCCAGCAGCTACGGCCCGCGGGCCCTCAATCAGCCCCAGCATTTT
TRBJ1-1 13 TRBV18 - - CASSPRNADEAFF TGTGCCAGCTCACCACGGAACGCCGATGAAGCTTTCTTT
TRBJ2-2 15 TRBV2 - - CASLGSGTNTGELFF TGTGCCAGTTTGGGGTCCGGGACGAACACCGGGGAGCTGTTTTTT
TRBJ2-7 13 TRBV10-3 - - CAINQGQTYEQYF TGTGCCATCAACCAGGGCCAAACCTACGAGCAGTACTTC
TRBJ2-3 13 TRBV2 - - CASRDSNTDTQYF TGTGCCAGCCGGGACTCTAACACAGATACGCAGTATTTT
TRBJ1-1 11 TRBV19 - - CASMRVAEAFF TGTGCCAGCATGCGTGTTGCTGAAGCTTTCTTT
TRBJ2-7 12 TRBV5-1 - TRBD1 CASSSTGAEQYF TGCGCCAGCAGCTCGACAGGGGCCGAGCAGTACTTC
TRBJ2-2 18 TRBV11-3 once TRBD1 CASSSAGRGQANTGELFF TGTGCCAGCAGCTCCGCTGGGCGGGGACAGGCAAACACCGGGGAGCTGTTTTTT
TRBJ2-2 14 TRBV5-1 - - CASSDREDTGELFF TGCGCCAGCAGCGACAGGGAGGACACCGGGGAGCTGTTTTTT
TRBJ2-7 18 TRBV19 - - CASSLRAGQTAYSYEQYF TGTGCCAGTAGCCTTCGCGCCGGACAAACAGCCTACTCCTACGAGCAGTACTTC
TRBJ1-6 14 TRBV30 - - CAWSFGGGQSPLHF TGTGCCTGGAGCTTTGGCGGGGGTCAGTCACCCCTCCACTTT
TRBJ2-2 15 TRBV7-2 - - CASSLDRAAVRELFF TGTGCCAGCAGCTTAGATCGAGCCGCTGTCCGGGAGCTGTTTTTT
TRBJ1-5 16 TRBV15 - - CATSRDLTGGGQPQHF TGTGCCACCAGCAGAGACCTGACAGGAGGAGGTCAGCCCCAGCATTTT
TRBJ2-3 15 TRBV2 - TRBD1 CASTGQGASTDTQYF TGTGCCAGCACAGGGCAGGGGGCGAGCACAGATACGCAGTATTTT
TRBJ2-7 16 TRBV28 - - CASTPNWGMGGYEQYF TGTGCCAGCACTCCTAATTGGGGGATGGGAGGCTACGAGCAGTACTTC
TRBJ1-2 12 TRBV2 once - CASTTGPYGYTF TGTGCCAGCACGACAGGCCCCTATGGCTACACCTTC
TRBJ2-3 16 TRBV11-2 - TRBD1 CASSLTGGAGPDTQYF TGTGCCAGCAGCTTAACAGGGGGCGCGGGGCCAGATACGCAGTATTTT
TRBJ1-1 14 TRBV6-5 - - CASRPGTGTIGAFF TGTGCCAGCAGACCCGGGACGGGAACAATAGGAGCTTTCTTT
TRBJ2-7 15 TRBV7-9 - TRBD2 CASSQGLAGHYEQYF TGTGCCAGCAGCCAGGGGCTAGCGGGGCATTACGAGCAGTACTTC
TRBJ1-6 15 TRBV4-3 - - CASSQEAPPNSPLHF TGCGCCAGCAGCCAAGAGGCCCCGCCTAATTCACCCCTCCACTTT
TRBJ1-2 15 TRBV14 - - CASSQNFGGHYGYTF TGTGCCAGCAGCCAAAATTTTGGGGGTCACTATGGCTACACCTTC
TRBJ2-7 14 TRBV28 - - CASKAGSRTYEQYF TGTGCCAGCAAGGCGGGGAGTAGGACCTACGAGCAGTACTTC
TRBJ1-5 14 TRBV7-2 - TRBD1 CASSLRGQDQPQHF TGTGCCAGCAGCCTCAGGGGGCAGGATCAGCCCCAGCATTTT
TRBJ1-1 14 TRBV7-9 few TRBD1 CASSDDRGNTEAFF TGTGCCAGCAGCGATGACAGGGGGAACACTGAAGCTTTCTTT
TRBJ1-5 14 TRBV18 - - CASSPGGGGQPQHF TGTGCCAGCTCACCAGGGGGCGGCGGTCAGCCCCAGCATTTT